The 18 T cell receptor beta chains in this list originate from one sample, sequenced in a study of regulatory T cells in long-lasting Graves disease. Construction of TCR beta libraries relied on iRepertoire HTBI primers and on Arm-PCR targeting CDR3 regions. MiXCR, run by TCRdb on the multiplex PCR reads, gives a single entry per CDR3 protein. Altogether under 300,000 distinct CDR3 sequences are present, approximately 18% being singletons, with the ten largest covering 14%. Time point: newly diagnosed GD, antithyroid drugs for less than 3 months. After RNA was extracted from PBMCs, the TCR library was made from it. Separately, the same data were catalogued under a study of T cells in Graves' hyperthyroidism and ophthalmopathy.

Sequences were derived from peripheral blood mononuclear cells (PBMCs), sampled at new diagnosis, from a patient treated with antithyroid drugs. All receptors derive from a woman between 25 and 40 years old with Graves disease.

The rearrangement uses TRBV20-1 and TRBJ2-7; 14 bases are shared with TRBD2. The CDR3 sequence is 15 residues long. V gave up 0 bases and J gave up 3 bases; unmatched junction bases: 1. Germline V gives CDR1 DFQATT, CDR2 SNEGSKA (reference sequence). CDR3 sequence: CSARDGTSGGYEQYF. CDR3 DNA: TGCAGTGCTAGAGATGGGACTAGCGGGGGCTACGAGCAGTACTTC.

The gene calls are TRBV4-1 and TRBJ1-5, with 7 positions matching TRBD1. CDR1 is MGHRA and CDR2 is YSYEKL in the germline V gene. There are 16 residues in the CDR3. V lost 0 bases to trimming and J lost 6 bases; unmatched junction nucleotides: 8. CDR3 nucleotides: TGCGCCAGCAGCCAAGACCCTGGGACAGCAGCTCAGCCCCAGCATTTT. Translation: CASSQDPGTAAQPQHF.

This clonotype came up many times. The J gene is TRBJ1-5, the V gene TRBV2, with TRBD1 matching 9 bases. CDR1 is SNHLY, CDR2 FYNNEI, per germline. The CDR3 sequence is 14 residues long. V gave up 6 bases and J gave up 6 bases; unmatched junction bases: 6. The CDR3 loop reads CASSRDRVGQPQHF. The CDR3 bases are TGTGCCAGCAGCCGGGACAGGGTAGGTCAGCCCCAGCATTTT.

This clonotype has at least ten counts. The chain joins TRBV9 to TRBJ2-1, with D unresolved. The V gene's germline CDR1 is SGDLS and CDR2 YYNGEE. Trimming pared 3 bases from V and 6 bases from J, leaving 7 bases between. This CDR3 has 12 residues. Here the CDR3 DNA reads TGTGCCAGCAGCGGGCCCCCCAATGAGCAGTTCTTC. Protein: CASSGPPNEQFF.

This clonotype was observed at least ten times. The chain links TRBV12-3 or TRBV12-4 to TRBJ1-6; no firm D call. CDR3 length: 15 amino acids. Trimming stripped 7 bases from V and 3 bases from J, with 13 bases between. The CDR3 reads CASTRLGHYNSPLHF. The CDR3 bases are TGTGCCAGCACCCGTCTAGGTCACTATAATTCACCCCTCCACTTT.

The chain has TRBV28 and TRBJ2-7, with 11 bases lining up with TRBD1. Per the germline V gene, CDR1 is MDHEN and CDR2 is SYDVKM. The CDR3 spans 16 residues. The trim removed 6 bases at V and 3 bases at J, leaving 10 bases unmatched. The CDR3 loop reads CASSQNSGTGGYEQYF. As DNA, the CDR3 is TGTGCCAGCAGCCAAAACTCCGGGACAGGGGGCTACGAGCAGTACTTC.

This clonotype was seen at least ten times. V usage is TRBV4-1 and J usage is TRBJ2-5; D possibly uses TRBD1 or TRBD2 (6 bases each). This CDR3 has 17 residues. Trimming took 1 base from V and 5 from J, leaving 20 bases between them. Germline V gene lookup returns CDR1 MGHRA and CDR2 YSYEKL. DNA for the CDR3: TGCGCCAGCAGCCAAGTGTACAGGGACTCTCCCTTGGAGACCCAGTACTTC. This translates into CASSQVYRDSPLETQYF.

The gene calls are TRBV4-1 and TRBJ2-7; D gene uncertain. V was cut by 1 base and J by 1 base, with 11 bases left in between. Looked up from germline, CDR1 is MGHRA and CDR2 is YSYEKL. The CDR3 runs to 15 residues. In DNA, the CDR3 is TGCGCCAGCAGCCAAGCCACTTTTATTTCCTACGAGCAGTACTTC. Translated, it gives CASSQATFISYEQYF.

The table lists this clonotype with many counts. The rearrangement links TRBV20-1 to TRBJ1-2; 8 nucleotides agree with TRBD1. Germline CDR1 and CDR2: DFQATT and SNEGSKA (reference sequence). J lost 3 bases, V lost 5 bases, and 5 bases had no gene match. The CDR3 is 13 amino acids. CDR3 DNA sequence: TGCAGTGCTGACCCGGACAGGGACTATGGCTACACCTTC. Translating gives CSADPDRDYGYTF.

This clonotype was detected ten times or more. This rearrangement joins TRBV5-1 to TRBJ2-7; D call uncertain. The V gene's germline CDR1 is SGHRS and CDR2 YFSETQ. Trimming stripped 4 bases from V and 4 bases from J, with 15 bases between. This CDR3 comprises 14 residues. The CDR3 loop is CASSPDQNQYEQYF. DNA of the CDR3: TGCGCCAGCAGCCCCGATCAGAATCAGTACGAGCAGTACTTC. The full variable domain, with the rest looked up from reference TRBV5-1 and TRBJ2-7, is KAGVTQTPRYLIKTRGQQVTLSCSPISGHRSVSWYQQTPGQGLQFLFEYFSETQRNKGNFPGRFSGRQFSNSRSEMNVSTLELGDSALYLCASSPDQNQYEQYFGPGTRLTVT.

This rearrangement joins TRBV14 to TRBJ2-7; possible D gene TRBD1, 7 bases. The CDR3 contains 15 residues. Deletions cut 6 bases from V and 6 bases from J, with 21 bases between. CDR1 is SGHDN and CDR2 is FVKESK in the germline V gene. The CDR3 DNA sequence: TGTGCCAGCAGTCTAATCCGGGCAGGGGGGACCGAGCAGTACTTC. Protein product: CASSLIRAGGTEQYF.

This rearrangement joins TRBV20-1 to TRBJ2-4; possibly TRBD1 for D (6 bases). CDR1 DFQATT and CDR2 SNEGSKA come from the germline V gene (reference sequence). Trimming shortened V by 6 bases and J by 6 bases, and 9 bases separated the two germline ends. The CDR3 has 11 amino acids. The CDR3: CSAAQGNIQYF. CDR3 nucleotide sequence: TGCAGTGCGGCACAGGGAAACATTCAGTACTTC.

Many counts were recorded for this clonotype. This chain uses TRBV12-3 or TRBV12-4 with TRBJ1-6, with TRBD1 matching over 9 bases. The trim removed 5 bases at V and 5 bases at J, leaving 7 bases unmatched. The CDR3 is 16 residues long. CDR3 nucleotide sequence: TGTGCCAGCAGTCCGACAGGGGGACCTCATAATTCACCCCTCCACTTT. Protein product: CASSPTGGPHNSPLHF.

The V call is TRBV5-4, the J call TRBJ2-7; 14 bases fit TRBD2. CDR3 length: 16 residues. Germline CDR1 SGHNT, CDR2 YYREEE (reference sequence). The V segment lost 4 bases and the J segment 0 bases; nucleotides outside the gene matches: 3. CDR3: CASSRTSGGISYEQYF. The CDR3, as DNA: TGTGCCAGCAGCCGGACTAGCGGGGGGATCTCCTACGAGCAGTACTTC.

This clonotype was detected ten times or more. The chain combines TRBV6-1 with TRBJ1-5; TRBD1 matches 7 bases. The CDR3 is 14 residues long. Germline trimming cut 5 bases from V and 6 bases from J; bases unmatched to any gene: 7. Germline V gene lookup returns CDR1 MNHNS and CDR2 SASEGT. The CDR3 coding sequence is TGTGCCAGCAGTCTCGAGGGGGCGATTCAGCCCCAGCATTTT. It translates to CASSLEGAIQPQHF.

Only a few counts were recorded for this clonotype. The gene calls are TRBV15 and TRBJ2-3; a weak D match, TRBD1 (5 bases). This CDR3 is built from 15 residues. V was pared by 2 bases and J by 3 bases, with 12 bases between. Germline loops: CDR1 LNHNV, CDR2 YYDKDF (reference sequence). The DNA for the CDR3 is TGTGCCACCAGCAGAAACCAGAGACAGACAGATACGCAGTATTTT. It codes for CATSRNQRQTDTQYF.

This clonotype was seen more than once but under ten times. This sequence may be a read error, since a much larger clone differs from it by one base. CDR3 in DNA: TGTGCCAGCAATGAAGTCCGGGGCCGCGGCCATGGCTACACCTTC. This translates into CASNEVRGRGHGYTF. The chain recombines TRBV6-2 or TRBV6-3 with TRBJ1-2, with a tentative D call TRBD1 (5 bases). The germline V and J ends were trimmed by 7 bases and 6 bases, with 21 bases remaining between them. This CDR3 is 15 amino acids long. The germline gives CDR1 MNHEY, CDR2 SVGEGT.

The table lists this clonotype with many counts. The CDR3 DNA follows: TGCAGTGCTAGAGCCTGGGCAGAAGGCTACACCTTC. Protein sequence: CSARAWAEGYTF. The chain joins TRBV20-1 to TRBJ1-2, with D uncertain. Trimming took 1 base from V and 8 from J, leaving 11 bases between them. Germline V lookup: CDR1 DFQATT, CDR2 SNEGSKA (reference sequence). The length of the CDR3 is 12 residues.